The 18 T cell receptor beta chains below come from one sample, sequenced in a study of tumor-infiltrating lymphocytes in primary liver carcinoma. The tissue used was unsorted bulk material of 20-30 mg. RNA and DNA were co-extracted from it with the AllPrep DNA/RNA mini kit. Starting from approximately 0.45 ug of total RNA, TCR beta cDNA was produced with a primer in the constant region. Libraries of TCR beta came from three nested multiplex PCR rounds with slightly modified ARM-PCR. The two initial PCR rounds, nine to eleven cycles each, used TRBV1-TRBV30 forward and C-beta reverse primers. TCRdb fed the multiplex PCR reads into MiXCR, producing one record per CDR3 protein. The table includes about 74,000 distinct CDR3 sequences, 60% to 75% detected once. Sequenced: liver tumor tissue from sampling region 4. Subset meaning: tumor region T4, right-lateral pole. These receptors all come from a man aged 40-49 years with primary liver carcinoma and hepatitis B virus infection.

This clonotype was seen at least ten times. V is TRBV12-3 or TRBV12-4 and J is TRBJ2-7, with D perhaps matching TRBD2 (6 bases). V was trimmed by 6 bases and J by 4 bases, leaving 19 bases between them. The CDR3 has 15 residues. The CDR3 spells CASSSAGAGPYEQYF. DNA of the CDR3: TGTGCCAGCAGCTCGGCCGGGGCGGGACCTTACGAGCAGTACTTC.

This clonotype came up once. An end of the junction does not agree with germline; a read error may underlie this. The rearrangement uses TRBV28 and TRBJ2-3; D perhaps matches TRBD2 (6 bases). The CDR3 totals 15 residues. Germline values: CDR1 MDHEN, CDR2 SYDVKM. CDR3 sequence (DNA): TGTACCAGCAGCCGTAGCGGATTTAGCACAGATACGCAGTATTTT. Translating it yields CTSSRSGFSTDTQYF.

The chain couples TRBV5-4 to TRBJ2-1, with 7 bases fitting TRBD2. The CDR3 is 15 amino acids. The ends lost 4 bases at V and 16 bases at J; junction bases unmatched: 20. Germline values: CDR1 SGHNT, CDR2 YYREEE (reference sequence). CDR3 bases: TGTGCCAGCAGCGGGAAGTGGGAGGGCCTCGATGAACAATTCTTC. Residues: CASSGKWEGLDEQFF.

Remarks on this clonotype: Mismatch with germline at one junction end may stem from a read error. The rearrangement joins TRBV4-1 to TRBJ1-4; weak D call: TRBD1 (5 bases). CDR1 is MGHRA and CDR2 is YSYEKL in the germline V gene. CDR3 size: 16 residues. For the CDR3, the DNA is TGCGCCAGCGGCCAAGTCCCCGGGGGAACTAATGAAAAACTGTTTTTC. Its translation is CASGQVPGGTNEKLFF.

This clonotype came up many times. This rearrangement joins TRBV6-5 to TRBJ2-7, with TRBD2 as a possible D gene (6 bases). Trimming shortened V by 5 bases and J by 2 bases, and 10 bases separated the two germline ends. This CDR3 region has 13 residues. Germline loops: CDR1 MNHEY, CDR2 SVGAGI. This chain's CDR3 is CASSRDLTYEQYF. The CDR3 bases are TGTGCCAGCAGTCGGGACTTAACCTACGAGCAGTACTTC.

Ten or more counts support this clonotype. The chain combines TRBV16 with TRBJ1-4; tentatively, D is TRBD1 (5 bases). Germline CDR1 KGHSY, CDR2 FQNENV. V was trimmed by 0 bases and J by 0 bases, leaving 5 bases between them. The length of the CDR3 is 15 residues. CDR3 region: CASSQSGATNEKLFF. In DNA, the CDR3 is TGTGCCAGCAGCCAATCGGGGGCAACTAATGAAAAACTGTTTTTT.

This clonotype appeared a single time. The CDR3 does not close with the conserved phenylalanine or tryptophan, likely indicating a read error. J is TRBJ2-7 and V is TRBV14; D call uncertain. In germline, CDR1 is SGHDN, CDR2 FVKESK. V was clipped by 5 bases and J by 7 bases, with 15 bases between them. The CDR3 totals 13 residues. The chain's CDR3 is CASSSEPLREQYL. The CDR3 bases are TGTGCCAGCAGCTCGGAACCCCTGAGGGAGCAGTACTTA.

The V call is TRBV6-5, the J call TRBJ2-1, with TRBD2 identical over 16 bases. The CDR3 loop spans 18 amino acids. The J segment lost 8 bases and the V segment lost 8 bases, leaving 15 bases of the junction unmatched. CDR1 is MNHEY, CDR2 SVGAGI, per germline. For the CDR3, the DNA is TGTGCCAGCCTGTGGGACAGGGGGACTAGCGGGAGGGTGCATGAGCAGTTCTTC. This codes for CASLWDRGTSGRVHEQFF.

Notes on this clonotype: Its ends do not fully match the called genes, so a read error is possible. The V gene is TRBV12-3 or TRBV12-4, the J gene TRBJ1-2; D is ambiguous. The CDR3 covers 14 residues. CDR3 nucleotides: TGTGCCAGCAGTTTACCGGGAGATGTCTATGGCTACACTTTC. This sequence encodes CASSLPGDVYGYTF.

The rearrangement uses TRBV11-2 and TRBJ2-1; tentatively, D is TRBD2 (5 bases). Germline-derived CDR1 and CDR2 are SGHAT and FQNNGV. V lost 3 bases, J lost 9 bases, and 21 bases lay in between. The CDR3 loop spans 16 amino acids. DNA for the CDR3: TGTGCCAGCAGCTTGGATATCTGGCTAGCCACGGGTGAGCAGTTCTTC. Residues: CASSLDIWLATGEQFF.

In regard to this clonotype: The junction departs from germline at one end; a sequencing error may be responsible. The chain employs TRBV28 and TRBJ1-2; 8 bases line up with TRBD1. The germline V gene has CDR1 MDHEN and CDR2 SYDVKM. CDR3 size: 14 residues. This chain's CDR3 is CASSPGQDFYGYTF. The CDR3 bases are TGCGCCAGCAGCCCGGGACAGGATTTCTATGGCTACACCTTC.

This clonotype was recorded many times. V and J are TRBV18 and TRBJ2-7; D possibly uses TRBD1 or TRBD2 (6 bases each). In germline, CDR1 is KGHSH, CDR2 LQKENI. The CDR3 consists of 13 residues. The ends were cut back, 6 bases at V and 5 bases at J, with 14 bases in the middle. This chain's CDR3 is CASSRRGIDEQYF. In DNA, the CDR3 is TGTGCCAGCTCCCGGAGGGGGATCGACGAGCAGTACTTC.

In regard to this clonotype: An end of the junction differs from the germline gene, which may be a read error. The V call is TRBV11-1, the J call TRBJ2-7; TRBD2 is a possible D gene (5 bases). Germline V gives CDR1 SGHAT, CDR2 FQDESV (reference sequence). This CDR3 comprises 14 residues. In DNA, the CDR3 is TGTGCCAGCAGTTTAGCAGAGGGCGCGTACGAGCAGTACTTC. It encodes CASSLAEGAYEQYF.

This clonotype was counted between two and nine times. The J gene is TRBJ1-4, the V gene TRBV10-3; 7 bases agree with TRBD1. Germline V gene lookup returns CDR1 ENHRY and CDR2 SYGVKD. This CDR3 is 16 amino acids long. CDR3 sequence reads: CAVSGSPGQSNEKLFF. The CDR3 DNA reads TGTGCTGTCAGTGGCTCACCGGGACAGAGTAATGAAAAACTGTTTTTT.

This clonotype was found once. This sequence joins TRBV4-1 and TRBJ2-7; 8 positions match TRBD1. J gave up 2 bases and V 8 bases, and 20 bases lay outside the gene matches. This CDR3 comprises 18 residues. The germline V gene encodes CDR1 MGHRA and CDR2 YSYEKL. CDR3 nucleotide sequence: TGCGCCAGCTGCCTTGGACAGGGTGGCCCTGAAATTCCCTACGAGCAGTACTTC. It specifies CASCLGQGGPEIPYEQYF.

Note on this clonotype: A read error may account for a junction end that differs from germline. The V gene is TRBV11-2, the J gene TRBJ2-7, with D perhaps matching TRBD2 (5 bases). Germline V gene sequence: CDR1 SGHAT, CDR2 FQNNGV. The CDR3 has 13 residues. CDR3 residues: CASNLSGLASQYF. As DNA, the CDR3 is TGTGCCAGCAACTTAAGTGGGCTAGCATCGCAGTACTTC.

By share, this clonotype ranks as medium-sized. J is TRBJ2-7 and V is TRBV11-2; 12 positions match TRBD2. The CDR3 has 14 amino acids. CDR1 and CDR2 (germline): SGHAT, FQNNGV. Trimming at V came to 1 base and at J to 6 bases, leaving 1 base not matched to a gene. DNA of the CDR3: TGTGCCAGCAGCTTAGCTAGCGGGAGGGCCGAGCAGTACTTC. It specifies CASSLASGRAEQYF.

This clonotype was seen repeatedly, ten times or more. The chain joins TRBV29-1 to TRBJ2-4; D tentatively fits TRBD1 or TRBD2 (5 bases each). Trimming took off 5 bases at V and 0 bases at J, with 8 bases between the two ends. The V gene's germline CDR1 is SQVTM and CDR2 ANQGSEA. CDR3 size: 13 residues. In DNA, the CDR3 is TGCAGCGTTCTCGGGACAGCCAAAAACATTCAGTACTTC. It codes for CSVLGTAKNIQYF.